The 32 T cell receptor beta chains below come from one sample, sequenced in a study of tumor and adjacent non-tumor tissue in lung cancer (dated 2018 in TCRdb). RNA was isolated from bulk unsorted tissue, and RNA quality was assessed with a NanoDrop ND-1000 and an Agilent 2100. The normal lung samples consisted of distant non-tumor tissue collected more than 3 cm from the tumor edge. Library creation used multiplex PCR. The listed sequencing device is Illumina HiSeq 2500. TCRbeta libraries were constructed through three rounds of nested PCR with primers (Table S4) according to protocols modified from ARM-PCR. TCRdb took the public reads, trimmed them with fastp at Q25, ran MiXCR for clone calling and kept in-frame beta chains. Entries are consolidated by CDR3 protein sequence, retaining the most common genes and DNA. This sample is represented by 75,000 to 90,000 distinct CDR3 sequences; under 80% of them were singletons. 21% of the sample rests with the top ten.

Sequenced sample: distant non-tumor lung tissue. These receptors all stem from a woman aged 45 to 65 with non-small cell lung cancer.

This clonotype appeared many times. The chain recombines TRBV10-3 with TRBJ2-7; D may be TRBD1 (6 bases). The CDR3 totals 14 residues. The V end lost 3 bases, the J end lost 7 bases, and 16 bases lay between the germline ends. CDR1 is ENHRY and CDR2 is SYGVKD in the germline V gene. The CDR3 nucleotides read TGTGCCATCAGTGACCCCGACAGGTCCTGGGAGCAGTACTTC. Its protein product is CAISDPDRSWEQYF.

Concerning this clonotype itself: At one boundary the junction diverges from the germline segment, which might be a read error. The CDR3 DNA reads TGCAGCATATGGAGAGAGAAAACAGATACCCAGTATTTT. Protein sequence: CSIWREKTDTQYF. The genes are TRBV29-1 and TRBJ2-3; D is uncertain. In germline, CDR1 is SQVTM, CDR2 ANQGSEA. This CDR3 comprises 13 residues.

In the case of this clonotype: At one end, the junction sequence differs from germline, possibly due to a read error. The chain combines TRBV7-8 with TRBJ2-1; perhaps TRBD1 as D (6 bases). CDR1 is SGHVS, CDR2 FQNEAQ, per germline. This CDR3 contains 13 residues. The CDR3, as DNA: TGTGCCAGTAGCATACTTCAGGGGTTTGAGCACTTCTTC. Its translation: CASSILQGFEHFF.

In its sample, this clonotype ranks as medium-sized (0.01 to 0.1%). The V and J genes are TRBV6-2 or TRBV6-3 and TRBJ2-2, with 7 nucleotides matching TRBD2. Germline V gene sequence: CDR1 MNHEY, CDR2 SVGEGT. V shed 6 bases and J 7 bases; nucleotides not matched to a gene: 11. This CDR3 spans 15 amino acids. CDR3 region: CASRPRLASVGELFF. The CDR3 DNA sequence: TGTGCCAGCAGGCCTCGACTAGCCTCCGTCGGGGAGCTGTTTTTT.

As regards this clonotype: This may be a read error: a much more frequent sequence differs by one nucleotide. V gene TRBV21-1 combines with J gene TRBJ1-6; TRBD1, the table's D call, was not compared with the DNA. TRBV21-1 is a pseudogene segment. This CDR3 is built from 17 residues. The chain's CDR3 is CTSSKPLRQGDNSPLHF. CDR3 in DNA: TGTACCAGCAGCAAACCCCTTCGACAGGGCGACAATTCACCCCTCCACTTT.

The V gene is TRBV7-9, the J gene TRBJ1-4; no reliable D call. Deletions cut 5 bases from V and 2 bases from J, with 9 bases between. Germline lookup yields CDR1 SEHNR and CDR2 FQNEAQ (reference sequence). The CDR3 contains 14 residues. The CDR3 sequence is CASSIIETNEKLFF. The CDR3, as DNA: TGTGCCAGCAGCATAATCGAGACTAATGAAAAACTGTTTTTT.

This clonotype was recorded at least ten times. The chain recombines TRBV30 with TRBJ1-2; TRBD1 is a possible D gene (6 bases). The CDR3 is made up of 13 amino acids. Per the germline V gene, CDR1 is GTSNPN and CDR2 is SVGIG (reference sequence). V was cut by 6 bases and J by 8 bases, with 19 bases left in between. For the CDR3, the DNA is TGTGCCTGCGACCCGGCAGGGGATAACGGCTACACCTTC. Amino acid sequence: CACDPAGDNGYTF.

In its sample, this clonotype is medium-sized. The chain has TRBV12-3 or TRBV12-4 and TRBJ2-1, with 11 bases aligning to TRBD2. Trimming at V came to 5 bases and at J to 4 bases, leaving 4 bases not matched to a gene. The CDR3 is 15 amino acids. CDR3 in DNA: TGTGCCAGCAGTGCCGGGACTAGCGGTTACAATGAGCAGTTCTTC. Encoded protein: CASSAGTSGYNEQFF.

To note about this clonotype: A read error may account for a junction end that differs from germline. V and J are TRBV10-3 and TRBJ2-1, with 15 bases identical to TRBD2. Germline values: CDR1 ENHRY, CDR2 SYGVKD. The CDR3 is 15 residues long. CDR3 in DNA: TGTGTCATCAGTGGGACTAGCGGGAGGCGCAATGAGCAGTTCTTC. Protein sequence: CVISGTSGRRNEQFF.

This clonotype has only one observation. The conserved phenylalanine or tryptophan normally closing the CDR3 is absent here, so this likely arose from a read error. The chain couples TRBV12-3 or TRBV12-4 to TRBJ2-7; D gene unclear. The CDR3 has 11 amino acids. CDR3 sequence: CASSSHYGQYI. CDR3 nucleotides: TGTGCCAGCAGTTCCCACTACGGGCAGTACATC.

In the case of this clonotype: A much larger clonotype is one base distant, so this may be a read error. The chain combines TRBV28 with TRBJ1-1; no clear D. Trimming pared 8 bases from V and 4 bases from J, leaving 8 bases between. From germline, CDR1 is MDHEN and CDR2 SYDVKM. The CDR3 is 11 residues long. Written as DNA, the CDR3 is TGTGCCAGCGAGAGGGCCACTGAAGCTTTCTTT. Translation gives CASERATEAFF.

The gene calls are TRBV10-3 and TRBJ2-2; no clear D gene. The germline V and J ends were trimmed by 2 bases and 3 bases, with 13 bases remaining between them. The CDR3 contains 16 residues. Germline lookup yields CDR1 ENHRY and CDR2 SYGVKD. The CDR3 protein is CAISEPSRKYTGELFF. The DNA for the CDR3 is TGTGCCATCAGTGAGCCCAGCAGGAAATACACCGGGGAGCTGTTTTTT.

Regarding this clonotype: The junction shows a germline mismatch at one end, possibly a read error. The chain has TRBV20-1 and TRBJ2-3; D remains unclear. Germline V gene sequence: CDR1 DFQATT, CDR2 SNEGSKA (reference sequence). CDR3 length equals 13 residues. The CDR3 reads CSAREQATDAQYF. CDR3 nucleotide sequence: TGCAGTGCTAGAGAGCAGGCCACAGATGCGCAGTATTTT.

Concerning this clonotype: At one end, the junction sequence differs from germline, possibly due to a read error. The V call is TRBV6-2 or TRBV6-3, the J call TRBJ2-1; D is unclear. This CDR3 is 21 amino acids long. Germline V gene lookup returns CDR1 MNHEY and CDR2 SVGEGT. CDR3 DNA sequence: TGTGCCAGCAGTTACCTAACAGAGTTTTGGGTCCCCTCTACTCTCTACGATGAGCAGTTCTTC. Its translation is CASSYLTEFWVPSTLYDEQFF.

Turning to this clonotype: This is likely a read error, given that the CDR3 carries no conserved phenylalanine or tryptophan at its end. V usage is TRBV6-1 and J usage is TRBJ1-5; D is undetermined. V lost 6 bases and J 6 bases, leaving 18 bases between the germline ends. CDR1 is MNHNS and CDR2 is SASEGT in the germline V gene. The CDR3 covers 15 residues. DNA of the CDR3: TGTGCCAGCAGAACTGGACCGGGCCTTACTCAGCCCCAGCATATT. Protein: CASRTGPGLTQPQHI.

This chain connects TRBV29-1 to TRBJ1-5; no clear D gene. The CDR3 is 14 residues long. CDR1 SQVTM and CDR2 ANQGSEA come from the germline V gene. Trimming removed 7 bases from V and 8 bases from J, with 21 bases in between. CDR3 DNA sequence: TGCAGCGCAAGCAGAGGGTCGGAGGATAAGCCCCAGCATTTT. Its protein is CSASRGSEDKPQHF.

A few counts support this clonotype. Possible read error: a much larger clone is one base away. V gene TRBV5-4 combines with J gene TRBJ1-2, with D possibly matching TRBD1 (5 bases). Germline V lookup: CDR1 SGHNT, CDR2 YYREEE (reference sequence). The CDR3 extends over 17 amino acids. CDR3 in DNA: TGTGTCAGCAGCTTGGGGGGGGAGGGCCAAGCTAACTATGGCTACACCTTC. Amino acids: CVSSLGGEGQANYGYTF.

The chain couples TRBV6-5 to TRBJ1-2, with a tentative D call TRBD1 (6 bases). The CDR3 consists of 16 residues. CDR1 MNHEY and CDR2 SVGAGI come from the germline V gene. The germline V and J ends were trimmed by 2 bases and 4 bases, with 17 bases remaining between them. The CDR3 DNA is TGTGCCAGCAGTTACCCAGTTAAGTCAGGGGCCTATGGCTACACCTTC. This encodes CASSYPVKSGAYGYTF.

This clonotype has only a few counts. This CDR3 reads CSARGPTSLRAYF. CDR3 coding DNA: TGCAGTGCTAGAGGTCCCACAAGCCTCCGAGCGTACTTC. This chain links TRBV20-1 with TRBJ2-7; D unresolved. The germline V and J ends were trimmed by 1 base and 12 bases, with 19 bases remaining between them. The CDR3 has 13 residues. CDR1 is DFQATT, CDR2 SNEGSKA, per germline (reference sequence).

This clonotype has just one count. A junction boundary mismatches the germline segment, possibly from a read error. V is TRBV12-3 or TRBV12-4 and J is TRBJ1-1; TRBD1 agrees at 7 bases. CDR3 length: 14 residues. DNA of the CDR3: TGTGCCAACAGCCAGACAGGGCTGAACACTGAAGTTTTCTTT. Translation: CANSQTGLNTEVFF.

The chain carries TRBV5-1 and TRBJ1-1, with D possibly matching TRBD1 (6 bases). The V end was cut by 7 bases, the J end by 7 bases, with 23 bases between. Per the germline V gene, CDR1 is SGHRS and CDR2 is YFSETQ. The CDR3 length is 15 residues. The CDR3 spells CASLTGFIGDIEAFF. CDR3 coding DNA: TGCGCCAGCCTAACGGGCTTCATAGGGGACATTGAAGCTTTCTTT. Based on the CDR3 plus reference TRBV5-1 and TRBJ1-1, the full variable domain is KAGVTQTPRYLIKTRGQQVTLSCSPISGHRSVSWYQQTPGQGLQFLFEYFSETQRNKGNFPGRFSGRQFSNSRSEMNVSTLELGDSALYLCASLTGFIGDIEAFFGQGTRLTVV.

As regards this clonotype: A read error may be the cause here, since a much bigger clone is one base away. The CDR3 protein is CASSVRPNWDEQFF. For the CDR3, the DNA is TGCGCCAGCAGCGTACGTCCCAACTGGGATGAGCAGTTCTTC. This chain uses TRBV5-1 with TRBJ2-1; D is unresolved. V lost 4 bases and J 8 bases, leaving 16 bases between the germline ends. The V gene's germline CDR1 is SGHRS and CDR2 YFSETQ. This CDR3 has 14 amino acids.

This clonotype was counted ten times or more. The V call is TRBV20-1, the J call TRBJ2-7; 11 bases agree with TRBD2. Germline V gene lookup returns CDR1 DFQATT and CDR2 SNEGSKA (reference sequence). CDR3 length: 17 amino acids. With 6 bases clipped from V and 1 base from J, the junction kept 14 bases outside the gene matches. The CDR3 is CSAGPSQLAGASYEQYF. The CDR3 DNA follows: TGCAGTGCCGGCCCCTCACAACTAGCGGGAGCTTCCTACGAGCAGTACTTC.

Turning to this clonotype: The junction departs from germline at one end; a sequencing error may be responsible. The V gene is TRBV7-9, the J gene TRBJ2-7; D tentatively fits TRBD1 or TRBD2 (6 bases each). Germline V CDR1 and CDR2: SEHNR, FQNEAQ (reference sequence). The CDR3 covers 14 residues. Here the CDR3 DNA reads TGTGCCACCAGCTCAGGGGACTGGGAATACGAGCAGTACTTC. This codes for CATSSGDWEYEQYF.

Points on this clonotype: The junction departs from germline at one end; a sequencing error may be responsible. The CDR3: CVSSYNLAGYNEQFF. The CDR3 DNA sequence: TGTGTCAGCAGTTATAATCTAGCGGGGTACAACGAGCAGTTCTTC. The chain has TRBV6-6 and TRBJ2-1; TRBD2 matches 9 bases. Germline V gives CDR1 MNHNY, CDR2 SVGAGI (reference sequence). CDR3 length: 15 amino acids.

This clonotype was observed many times. A read error may be the cause here, since a much bigger clone is one base away. No conserved phenylalanine or tryptophan is present at the end of the CDR3, so a read error is the likely explanation. The chain couples TRBV11-2 to TRBJ2-1; D assignment may be TRBD1 or TRBD2 (5 bases each). Germline V gene lookup returns CDR1 SGHAT and CDR2 FQNNGV. The CDR3 covers 16 residues. The CDR3 loop reads CASSFMQGPPHNGQFS. DNA for the CDR3: TGTGCCAGCAGCTTCATGCAGGGACCTCCCCACAATGGGCAGTTCTCC.

This clonotype was recorded a few times. At one end the junction does not follow the germline gene, possibly because of a read error. V usage is TRBV4-2 and J usage is TRBJ2-7; the D is unclear. The CDR3 spans 12 residues. In germline, CDR1 is LGHNA, CDR2 YNFKEQ. The CDR3 sequence is CAGSQQDHEQHF. The CDR3 region has the DNA TGTGCCGGCAGCCAACAAGACCACGAGCAGCATTTC.

A single count supports this clonotype. One end of the junction fails to match germline, which may point to a read error. V usage is TRBV12-3 or TRBV12-4 and J usage is TRBJ1-5; D not certain. CDR3 length: 14 amino acids. The CDR3 spells CASNTKGGDQPHRF. In DNA form, the CDR3 reads TGTGCCAGCAACACAAAAGGCGGGGATCAGCCCCATCGTTTT.

Points on this clonotype: One end of the junction is discordant with germline, which a read error may explain. The chain recombines TRBV4-1 with TRBJ1-5, with D perhaps TRBD1 (5 bases). This CDR3 comprises 16 residues. Looked up from germline, CDR1 is MGHRA and CDR2 is YSYEKL. The CDR3 protein is CASSQIRGNSNQPQDF. As DNA, the CDR3 is TGCGCCAGCAGCCAAATACGGGGGAATAGCAATCAGCCCCAGGATTTT.

A word on this clonotype: One end of the junction varies from germline; a read error may be responsible. J is TRBJ2-5 and V is TRBV12-3 or TRBV12-4; a weak D match, TRBD1 (6 bases). The length of the CDR3 is 12 residues. The CDR3 DNA reads TGTGGCAGCATTCGAGGGGGAGATACCCAGTACTTC. It yields the protein CGSIRGGDTQYF.

For this clonotype: Because it lacks the conserved phenylalanine or tryptophan at the end, this CDR3 is likely a read error. The chain links TRBV11-2 to TRBJ1-5; no reliable D call. The V end lost 5 bases, the J end lost 1 base, and 6 bases lay between the germline ends. Looked up from germline, CDR1 is SGHAT and CDR2 is FQNNGV. The CDR3 sequence is 13 residues long. CDR3 bases: TGTGCCAGCAGCATGGTGAGCAATCAGCCCCAGCATCTT. It specifies CASSMVSNQPQHL.

This rearrangement joins TRBV12-3 or TRBV12-4 to TRBJ2-7; 7 nucleotides agree with TRBD2. Trimming took 9 bases from V and 2 from J; bases not matched to a gene: 22. The CDR3 consists of 18 residues. In nucleotides, the CDR3 is TGTGCCAGGAATTTGGGCAGGATTTTAACTAGCGCTGCCTACGAGCAGTACTTC. This translates into CARNLGRILTSAAYEQYF.